These 3 T cell receptor beta chains originate from one sample sequenced in a study of cytomegalovirus exposure and HLA in healthy donors. In the PCR, 60 Vbeta and 13 Jbeta primers were used. The method was immunoSEQ multiplex PCR; TCRdb's version includes in-frame clones alone and lacks a portion of them. The profile shows 35,000 to 45,000 clones, roughly 60% of them singletons. The material sequenced was PBMCs. The receptors originated from a man in his sixties in good health and CMV-seropositive.

This clone was recorded only once. The chain uses TRBV20-1 and TRBJ2-3; D uncertain. The CDR3 consists of 11 residues. V gave up 6 bases and J gave up 5 bases, with 9 bases separating them. CDR1 is DFQATT and CDR2 is SNEGSKA in the germline V gene (reference sequence). The CDR3 loop is CSARGGDTQYF. The CDR3 nucleotides are TGCAGTGCCCGCGGCGGAGATACGCAGTATTTT.

The CDR3 loop reads CASTLQGGETQYF. CDR3 bases: TGTGCCAGCACATTACAGGGGGGGGAGACCCAGTACTTC. J is TRBJ2-5 and V is TRBV2; D might be TRBD1 (8 bases). The CDR3 is 13 residues long. Germline V gene data show CDR1 as SNHLY and CDR2 as FYNNEI. Between the trimmed V and J ends, which lost 7 bases and 5 bases, there was a span of 14 bases.

The chain has TRBV29-1 and TRBJ2-7, with 9 bases identical to TRBD2. The V gene's germline CDR1 is SQVTM and CDR2 ANQGSEA. The CDR3 runs 13 residues. The V and J ends lost 4 bases and 4 bases, in that order; junction bases with no gene match: 5. CDR3 nucleotides: TGCAGCGTTGTTCTAGCGGGAAGATACGAGCAGTACTTC. It specifies CSVVLAGRYEQYF.